This note documents a single T cell receptor beta chain sequence. Antigen specificity is unknown. The entry originates in a study of shared clonotypes between healthy human individuals. Assay used: immunoSEQ multiplex PCR; TCRdb lists only in-frame clones, some missing. The sample yields about 1.5 million clones, 98% seen once. Study-wide points: Compared with memory subsets, naive subsets generally had larger estimated richness.

The V end lost 3 bases, the J end lost 7 bases, and 12 bases lay between the germline ends. Per germline, CDR1 SEHNR and CDR2 FQNEAQ (reference sequence). The CDR3 sequence is 14 residues long. There were no recent acute infections or vaccinations among the donors, who were healthy HIV-negative adults. Sequenced sample: naive CD4+ T cells sorted from blood. Indicated subset: CD45RA+ positively selected. The TCR originated in a young man in good health. The chain uses TRBV7-9 and TRBJ1-4; weak D call: TRBD1 (5 bases). Here the CDR3 reads CASSFGGLSEKLFF. CDR3 nucleotide sequence: TGTGCCAGCAGCTTCGGGGGGTTGAGTGAAAAACTGTTTTTT.